The 27 T cell receptor beta chains presented below share a single source sample, sequenced in a study of T cells in lung cancer brain metastases. TCRdb keeps only in-frame clones here, not all; method: immunoSEQ multiplex PCR. The sample records roughly 5,100 clones, over 65% being singletons. The specimen was tumor tissue from a brain metastasis. The receptors originated from a man aged 50-60 years with non-small cell lung cancer that had spread to the brain.

This chain links TRBV4-1 with TRBJ2-1; TRBD2 aligns across 10 bases. Germline V gene sequence: CDR1 MGHRA, CDR2 YSYEKL. This CDR3 is 15 amino acids long. V was pared by 3 bases and J by 4 bases, with 3 bases of the junction left unmatched. Written as DNA, the CDR3 is TGCGCCAGCAGCCAGCGGACTAGCGGTTACAATGAGCAGTTCTTC. This encodes CASSQRTSGYNEQFF.

The chain joins TRBV18 to TRBJ2-7; a possible D gene is TRBD2 (7 bases). Germline V gives CDR1 KGHSH, CDR2 LQKENI. The CDR3 totals 15 residues. Trimming cost V 8 bases and J 0 bases, with 17 bases left between them. The chain's CDR3 is CASPPGGGGSYEQYF. DNA for the CDR3: TGTGCCAGCCCCCCCGGGGGCGGGGGCTCCTACGAGCAGTACTTC. The full variable domain, in which reference TRBV18 and TRBJ2-7 provide the parts outside the CDR3, is NAGVMQNPRHLVRRRGQEARLRCSPMKGHSHVYWYRQLPEEGLKFMVYLQKENIIDESGMPKERFSAEFPKEGPSILRIQQVVRGDSAAYFCASPPGGGGSYEQYFGPGTRLTVT.

By share, this clone ranks as large (0.1 to 1%). The chain uses TRBV7-8 and TRBJ1-2; a possible D gene is TRBD1 (5 bases). CDR1 SGHVS and CDR2 FQNEAQ come from the germline V gene. The CDR3 covers 14 residues. Trimming stripped 5 bases from V and 7 bases from J, with 17 bases between. The CDR3 nucleotides read TGTGCCAGCAGCGCCGCCGGGACGTGGAGTGGCTACACCTTC. It yields the protein CASSAAGTWSGYTF.

The chain employs TRBV11-2 and TRBJ2-5; D not resolved. Trimming removed 2 bases from V and 4 bases from J, with 2 bases in between. This CDR3 region has 11 residues. In germline, CDR1 is SGHAT, CDR2 FQNNGV. CDR3 coding DNA: TGTGCCAGCAGCTTACGAGAGACCCAGTACTTC. It specifies CASSLRETQYF.

The chain combines TRBV2 with TRBJ1-6; D not certain. Trimming pared 8 bases from V and 0 bases from J, leaving 17 bases between. CDR3 length: 17 residues. The germline CDR1 and CDR2 sequences are SNHLY and FYNNEI. The CDR3, as DNA: TGTGCCAGCGACCGGGAGCCTCCCTCCTCCTATAATTCACCCCTCCACTTT. It encodes CASDREPPSSYNSPLHF. The entire variable domain, with the rest obtained from reference TRBV2 and TRBJ1-6, is as follows: EPEVTQTPSHQVTQMGQEVILRCVPISNHLYFYWYRQILGQKVEFLVSFYNNEISEKSEIFDDQFSVERPDGSNFTLKIRSTKLEDSAMYFCASDREPPSSYNSPLHFGNGTRLTVT.

The gene calls are TRBV7-9 and TRBJ1-1, with a weak D call TRBD1 (5 bases). Trimming took off 1 base at V and 5 bases at J, with 11 bases between the two ends. Germline V gene data show CDR1 as SEHNR and CDR2 as FQNEAQ (reference sequence). CDR3 length: 14 residues. The CDR3 DNA reads TGTGCCAGCAGCTTAGGTCCACCAGGGACTGAAGCTTTCTTT. Its protein product is CASSLGPPGTEAFF.

Points on this clone: Mismatch with germline at one junction end may stem from a read error. The same CDR3 is also encoded by other DNA sequences in this sample. The CDR3 protein is CASSSGLLFGNTIYF. CDR3 DNA sequence: TGTGCCAGCAGCTCGGGACTTTTGTTTGGGAACACCATATATTTT. The V and J genes are TRBV5-1 and TRBJ1-3, with a weak D call TRBD1 (5 bases). CDR3 length: 15 amino acids. In germline, CDR1 is SGHRS, CDR2 YFSETQ.

The V gene is TRBV9, the J gene TRBJ2-7, with 8 bases that match TRBD2. The junction had 10 bases not matched to a gene; V was cut back by 3 bases and J by 5 bases. CDR1 SGDLS and CDR2 YYNGEE come from the germline V gene. The CDR3 length is 15 residues. CDR3 DNA: TGTGCCAGCAGCGGCAGCGGGGGTCCCGCAAACGAGCAGTACTTC. Translated, it gives CASSGSGGPANEQYF.

The chain has TRBV10-2 and TRBJ2-1; D unclear. This CDR3 spans 14 amino acids. The ends were cut back, 7 bases at V and 0 bases at J, with 10 bases in the middle. From germline, CDR1 is WSHSY and CDR2 SAAADI. The CDR3 region is CASMRANSYNEQFF. Written as DNA, the CDR3 is TGCGCCAGCATGAGAGCCAACTCCTACAATGAGCAGTTCTTC.

On this clone: Its ends do not fully match the called genes, so a read error is possible. The CDR3 here is CASSPGHTSSYEQYF. The CDR3 nucleotides read TGCGCCAGCAGCCCAGGACACACTAGCTCCTACGAGCAATACTTC. The chain uses TRBV5-1 and TRBJ2-7, with D maybe TRBD2 (6 bases). Germline V gives CDR1 SGHRS, CDR2 YFSETQ. CDR3 length: 15 amino acids. Variable domain in full (rest from reference TRBV5-1 and TRBJ2-7): KAGVTQTPRYLIKTRGQQVTLSCSPISGHRSVSWYQQTPGQGLQFLFEYFSETQRNKGNFPGRFSGRQFSNSRSEMNVSTLELGDSALYLCASSPGHTSSYEQYFGPGTRLTVT.

CDR3 loop: CASSSDINGYTF. The DNA for the CDR3 is TGTGCCAGCAGCTCGGACATTAATGGCTACACCTTC. The chain carries TRBV7-9 and TRBJ1-2, with D maybe TRBD1 (5 bases). The germline V gene encodes CDR1 SEHNR and CDR2 FQNEAQ (reference sequence). Trimming left V 4 bases short and J 6 bases short, with 9 bases between. CDR3 length equals 12 residues. The entire variable domain, with the rest obtained from reference TRBV7-9 and TRBJ1-2, is as follows: DTGVSQNPRHKITKRGQNVTFRCDPISEHNRLYWYRQTLGQGPEFLTYFQNEAQLEKSRLLSDRFSAERPKGSFSTLEIQRTEQGDSAMYLCASSSDINGYTFGSGTRLTVV.

The gene calls are TRBV4-1 and TRBJ2-3, with 10 bases aligning to TRBD2. Germline-derived CDR1 and CDR2 are MGHRA and YSYEKL. This CDR3 spans 19 amino acids. Trimming at V came to 3 bases and at J to 9 bases, leaving 21 bases not matched to a gene. The CDR3: CASSQASVLAGGHQETQYF. As DNA, the CDR3 is TGCGCCAGCAGCCAGGCTAGCGTTTTAGCGGGGGGTCACCAAGAGACGCAGTATTTT.

This clone has only a few counts. This chain connects TRBV7-2 to TRBJ1-6; D remains ambiguous. CDR3 length: 15 amino acids. Germline CDR1 and CDR2: SGHTA and FQGNSA. Trimming removed 5 bases from V and 3 bases from J, with 11 bases in between. The CDR3 here is CASSPGNSYNSPLHF. The DNA for the CDR3 is TGTGCCAGCAGCCCGGGGAATAGCTATAATTCACCCCTCCACTTT.

The rearrangement joins TRBV5-1 to TRBJ2-2, with D unclear. The CDR3 loop spans 13 amino acids. Germline lookup yields CDR1 SGHRS and CDR2 YFSETQ. The germline V and J ends were trimmed by 2 bases and 7 bases, with 9 bases remaining between them. As DNA, the CDR3 is TGCGCCAGCAGCTTAGATCGTTTCGGGGAGCTGTTTTTT. This encodes CASSLDRFGELFF.

This clone was seen just once. The V and J genes are TRBV7-2 and TRBJ1-2; D is unclear. The CDR3 runs 13 residues. V was cut by 5 bases and J by 6 bases, with 13 bases left in between. CDR1 SGHTA and CDR2 FQGNSA come from the germline V gene. CDR3 amino acids: CASSPRTGDGYTF. The CDR3 bases are TGTGCCAGCAGCCCCCGGACGGGAGATGGCTACACCTTC.

The J gene is TRBJ1-5, the V gene TRBV5-6; 8 nucleotides agree with TRBD1. J lost 3 bases, V lost 0 bases, and 2 bases had no gene match. The CDR3 extends over 15 amino acids. From germline, CDR1 is SGHDT and CDR2 YYEEEE. CDR3 amino acids: CASSLAGGVNQPQHF. The CDR3, as DNA: TGTGCCAGCAGCTTGGCAGGGGGCGTCAATCAGCCCCAGCATTTT. Supplemented by reference TRBV5-6 and TRBJ1-5, the full variable domain reads DAGVTQSPTHLIKTRGQQVTLRCSPKSGHDTVSWYQQALGQGPQFIFQYYEEEERQRGNFPDRFSGHQFPNYSSELNVNALLLGDSALYLCASSLAGGVNQPQHFGDGTRLSIL.

This clone qualifies as large (0.1 to 1%). This chain's CDR3 is CASSPMVGGDTQYF. The CDR3 DNA sequence: TGTGCCAGCAGCCCCATGGTCGGGGGAGATACGCAGTATTTT. The rearrangement links TRBV6-6 to TRBJ2-3; possibly TRBD2 for D (6 bases). CDR3 length: 14 amino acids. In germline, CDR1 is MNHNY, CDR2 SVGAGI (reference sequence). V lost 6 bases to trimming and J lost 5 bases, with 15 bases between them.

The chain has TRBV4-1 and TRBJ2-3; 7 nucleotides match TRBD2. The V and J ends lost 0 bases and 4 bases, in that order; junction bases with no gene match: 10. The CDR3 has 17 amino acids. CDR1 is MGHRA, CDR2 YSYEKL, per germline. The CDR3 loop is CASSQDSGRGRADTQYF. CDR3 sequence (DNA): TGCGCCAGCAGCCAAGATTCGGGCCGGGGGAGGGCAGATACGCAGTATTTT.

This chain uses TRBV18 with TRBJ2-5; D unresolved. The CDR3 length is 16 residues. The ends were cut back, 0 bases at V and 0 bases at J, with 11 bases in the middle. CDR1 and CDR2 (germline): KGHSH, LQKENI. The DNA of the CDR3 is TGTGCCAGCTCACCACCGGGAAGTTTGCACCAAGAGACCCAGTACTTC. Amino acids: CASSPPGSLHQETQYF.

This chain links TRBV18 with TRBJ1-2; D is undetermined. V dropped 4 bases and J dropped 8 bases, with 17 bases sitting between them. Germline V gene data show CDR1 as KGHSH and CDR2 as LQKENI. This CDR3 has 14 residues. CDR3 residues: CASSLQASGYGYTF. In nucleotides, the CDR3 is TGTGCCAGCTCACTCCAGGCCTCCGGGTACGGCTACACCTTC. The whole variable domain, remainder taken from reference TRBV18 and TRBJ1-2, is NAGVMQNPRHLVRRRGQEARLRCSPMKGHSHVYWYRQLPEEGLKFMVYLQKENIIDESGMPKERFSAEFPKEGPSILRIQQVVRGDSAAYFCASSLQASGYGYTFGSGTRLTVV.

The V gene is TRBV18, the J gene TRBJ1-3, with D unresolved. V lost 2 bases and J lost 0, with 5 bases in between. There are 14 residues in the CDR3. The germline V gene has CDR1 KGHSH and CDR2 LQKENI. The CDR3, as DNA: TGTGCCAGCTCACCAGGAGGCTCTGGAAACACCATATATTTT. The encoded protein is CASSPGGSGNTIYF.

For this clone: An end of the junction differs from the germline gene, which may be a read error. CDR3 nucleotide sequence: TGTGTCAGTAGCCCGGTAGGGGGCACCTACCAGCCCCAGCATTTT. Translation gives CVSSPVGGTYQPQHF. The chain joins TRBV19 to TRBJ1-5; TRBD1 agrees at 7 bases. Per the germline V gene, CDR1 is LNHDA and CDR2 is SQIVND (reference sequence). The CDR3 runs to 15 residues.

V usage is TRBV6-1 and J usage is TRBJ1-2; weak D call: TRBD1 (5 bases). V dropped 7 bases and J dropped 4 bases, with 22 bases sitting between them. This CDR3 is built from 16 residues. The germline gives CDR1 MNHNS, CDR2 SASEGT. CDR3 coding DNA: TGTGCCAGCACTCAAGCCCGTGGCAGGGCCTCCTATGGCTACACCTTC. Amino acid sequence: CASTQARGRASYGYTF.

The J gene is TRBJ2-7, the V gene TRBV7-9, with 7 bases matching TRBD1. Germline V gene lookup returns CDR1 SEHNR and CDR2 FQNEAQ (reference sequence). The V and J ends lost 3 bases and 0 bases, in that order; junction bases with no gene match: 2. The CDR3 is made up of 14 amino acids. Here the CDR3 DNA reads TGTGCCAGCAGCTTTACAGGGGACTCCTACGAGCAGTACTTC. It specifies CASSFTGDSYEQYF.

The chain links TRBV6-5 to TRBJ1-2; 7 bases are a match to TRBD1. The V segment lost 5 bases and the J segment 3 bases; nucleotides outside the gene matches: 9. CDR1 and CDR2 from the germline V gene are MNHEY and SVGAGI. This CDR3 has 15 amino acids. This chain's CDR3 is CASSNLDRRYYGYTF. The CDR3 region has the DNA TGTGCCAGCAGTAACTTGGACAGGCGGTACTATGGCTACACCTTC.

The gene calls are TRBV19 and TRBJ1-2; D remains unclear. CDR3 size: 14 residues. V was clipped by 5 bases and J by 7 bases, with 17 bases between them. The V gene's germline CDR1 is LNHDA and CDR2 SQIVND (reference sequence). The CDR3 protein is CASSLNRGESGYTF. CDR3 nucleotides: TGTGCCAGTAGTTTAAACCGGGGAGAATCTGGCTACACCTTC.

This sequence joins TRBV18 and TRBJ1-4; D call uncertain. CDR1 is KGHSH and CDR2 is LQKENI in the germline V gene. The CDR3 is 13 residues long. V shed 3 bases and J shed 8 bases, with 10 bases lying between them. Here the CDR3 DNA reads TGTGCCAGCTCACCCCCAGCGTCGGAAAAACTGTTTTTT. This codes for CASSPPASEKLFF.